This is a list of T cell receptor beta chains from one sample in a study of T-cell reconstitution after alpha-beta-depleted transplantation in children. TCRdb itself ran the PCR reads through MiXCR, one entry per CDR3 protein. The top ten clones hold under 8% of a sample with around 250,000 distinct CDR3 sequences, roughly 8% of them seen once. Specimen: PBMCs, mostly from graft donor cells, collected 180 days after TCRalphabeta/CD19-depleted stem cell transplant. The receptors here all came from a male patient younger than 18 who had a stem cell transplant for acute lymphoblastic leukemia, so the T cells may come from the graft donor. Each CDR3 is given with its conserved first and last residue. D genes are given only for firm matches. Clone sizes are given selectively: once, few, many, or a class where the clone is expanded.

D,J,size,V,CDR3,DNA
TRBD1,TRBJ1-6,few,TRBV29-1,CSAWTGGANSPLHF,TGCAGCGCTTGGACAGGGGGGGCAAATTCACCCCTCCACTTT
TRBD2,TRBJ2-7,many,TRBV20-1,CSASRAGGGGRYEQYF,TGCAGTGCTAGCCGAGCCGGGGGGGGAGGGCGCTACGAGCAGTACTTC
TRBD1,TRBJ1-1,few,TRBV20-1,CSASTIMTGGRTEAFF,TGCAGTGCTTCCACAATTATGACAGGGGGGAGGACTGAAGCTTTCTTT
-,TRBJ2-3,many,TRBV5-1,CASSLGQLPRTDTQYF,TGCGCCAGCAGCTTGGGACAGCTTCCTCGCACAGATACGCAGTATTTT
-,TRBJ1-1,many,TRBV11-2,CASSLYPGVTEAFF,TGTGCCAGCAGCCTATACCCTGGGGTAACTGAAGCTTTCTTT
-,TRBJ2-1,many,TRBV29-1,CSVEEVVGYEQFF,TGCAGCGTTGAGGAGGTAGTTGGGTACGAGCAGTTCTTC
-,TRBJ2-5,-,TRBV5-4,CASSLATGFETQYF,TGTGCCAGCAGCTTGGCGACGGGTTTTGAGACCCAGTACTTC
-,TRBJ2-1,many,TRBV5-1,CASSYLASSSSYNEQFF,TGCGCCAGCAGTTACCTAGCGAGCTCATCCTCCTACAATGAGCAGTTCTTC
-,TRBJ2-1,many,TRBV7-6,CASGSGGPWNEQFF,TGTGCCAGCGGTTCGGGGGGCCCCTGGAATGAGCAGTTCTTC
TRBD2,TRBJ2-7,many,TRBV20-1,CSARLSGGPREQYF,TGCAGTGCTAGACTCTCGGGGGGGCCTAGGGAGCAGTACTTC
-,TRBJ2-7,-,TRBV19,CASSMGIREYEQYF,TGTGCCAGTAGTATGGGAATAAGGGAATACGAGCAGTACTTC
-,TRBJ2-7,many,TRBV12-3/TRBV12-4,CASRGRAREQYF,TGTGCCAGCAGAGGGAGAGCCCGCGAGCAGTACTTC
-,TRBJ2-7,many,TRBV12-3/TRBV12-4,CASSLLRTGRSYEQYF,TGTGCCAGCAGTTTATTAAGGACTGGCAGATCCTACGAGCAGTACTTC
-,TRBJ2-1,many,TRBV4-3,CASSPQTGYNEQFF,TGCGCCAGCAGCCCTCAGACAGGCTACAATGAGCAGTTCTTC
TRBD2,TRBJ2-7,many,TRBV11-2,CASSLSLETSVREQYF,TGTGCCAGCAGCTTAAGTTTGGAGACTAGCGTTCGCGAGCAGTACTTC
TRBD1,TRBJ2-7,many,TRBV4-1,CASSPGQGLGSYEQYF,TGCGCCAGCAGCCCAGGACAGGGGTTAGGTTCCTACGAGCAGTACTTC
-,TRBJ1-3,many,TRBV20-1,CSASDGGNTIYF,TGCAGTGCTAGTGATGGTGGAAACACCATATATTTT
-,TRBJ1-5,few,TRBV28,CASSLGAPYSNQPQHF,TGTGCCAGCAGTTTGGGAGCTCCCTATAGCAATCAGCCCCAGCATTTT
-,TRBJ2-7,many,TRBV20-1,CSARSGTNAGEQYF,TGCAGTGCTAGATCCGGGACCAACGCAGGCGAGCAGTACTTC
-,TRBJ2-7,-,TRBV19,CASSWDLGSYEQYF,TGTGCCAGTAGTTGGGACCTCGGCAGCTACGAGCAGTACTTC
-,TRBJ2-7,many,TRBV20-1,CSALLQGGHYEQYF,TGCAGTGCTTTGCTACAGGGTGGTCACTACGAGCAGTACTTC
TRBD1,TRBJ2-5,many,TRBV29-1,CSARTGHWTQYF,TGCAGCGCTCGGACAGGCCACTGGACCCAGTACTTC
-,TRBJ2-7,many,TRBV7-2,CASAWAAEGEQYF,TGTGCCAGCGCTTGGGCGGCGGAGGGCGAGCAGTACTTC
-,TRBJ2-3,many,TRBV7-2,CAGPPGPDTQYF,TGTGCCGGACCCCCGGGTCCAGATACGCAGTATTTT
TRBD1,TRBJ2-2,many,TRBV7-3,CASSFRQGKDTGELFF,TGTGCCAGCAGCTTTCGACAGGGCAAGGACACCGGGGAGCTGTTTTTT
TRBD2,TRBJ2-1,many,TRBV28,CASSPQTSGLYNEQFF,TGTGCCAGCAGTCCTCAGACTAGCGGGTTGTACAATGAGCAGTTCTTC
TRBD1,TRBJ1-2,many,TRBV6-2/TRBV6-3,CASNRGALGYTF,TGTGCCAGCAACAGGGGTGCCCTTGGCTACACCTTC
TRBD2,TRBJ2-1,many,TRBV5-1,CASSLAASGLLNEQFF,TGCGCCAGCAGCTTGGCCGCTAGCGGACTTCTCAATGAGCAGTTCTTC
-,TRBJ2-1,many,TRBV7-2,CASSLATRNEQFF,TGTGCCAGCAGCTTAGCGACTAGGAATGAGCAGTTCTTC
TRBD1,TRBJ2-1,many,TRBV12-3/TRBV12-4,CASSLQGASEQFF,TGTGCCAGCAGTTTGCAGGGGGCAAGTGAGCAGTTCTTC
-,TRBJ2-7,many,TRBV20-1,CSAPLQGRYEQYF,TGCAGTGCTCCTCTACAGGGGAGGTATGAGCAGTACTTC
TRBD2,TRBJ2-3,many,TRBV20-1,CTTVLAGVAADTQYF,TGCACGACAGTACTAGCGGGAGTCGCCGCAGATACGCAGTATTTT
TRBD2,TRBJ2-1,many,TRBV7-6,CASSLGASGGTEQFF,TGTGCCAGCAGCTTAGGGGCTAGCGGGGGGACTGAGCAGTTCTTC
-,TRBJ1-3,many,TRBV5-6,CASSVLGGNTIYF,TGTGCCAGCAGCGTCCTTGGGGGAAACACCATATATTTT
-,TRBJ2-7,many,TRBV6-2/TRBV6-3,CASLSGTTYEQYF,TGTGCCAGCCTAAGTGGAACGACCTACGAGCAGTACTTC
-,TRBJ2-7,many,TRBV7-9,CASSFGRGQSYEQYF,TGTGCCAGCAGCTTTGGGAGGGGACAATCCTACGAGCAGTACTTC
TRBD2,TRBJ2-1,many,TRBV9,CASSETGTRANEQFF,TGTGCCAGCAGCGAGACCGGGACTAGAGCCAATGAGCAGTTCTTC
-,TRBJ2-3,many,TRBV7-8,CASRAGGITADTQYF,TGTGCCAGCAGGGCAGGCGGGATCACGGCAGATACGCAGTATTTT
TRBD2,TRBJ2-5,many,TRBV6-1,CASSGLGGQETQYF,TGTGCCAGCAGTGGCCTGGGGGGGCAAGAGACCCAGTACTTC
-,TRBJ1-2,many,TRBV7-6,CASSSPDGYTF,TGTGCCAGCAGCTCACCTGATGGCTACACCTTC
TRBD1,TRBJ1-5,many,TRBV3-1,CASSQKVMGRTGLGNQPQHF,TGTGCCAGCAGCCAAAAAGTTATGGGACGGACAGGGCTTGGCAATCAGCCCCAGCATTTT
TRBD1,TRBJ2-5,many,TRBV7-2,CASTRGRETQYF,TGTGCCAGCACCAGGGGGCGAGAGACCCAGTACTTC
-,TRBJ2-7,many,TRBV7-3,CASSWDRLRYEQYF,TGTGCCAGCAGTTGGGACCGCCTTCGATACGAGCAGTACTTC
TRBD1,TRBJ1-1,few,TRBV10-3,CAISQGAGSTEAFF,TGTGCCATCAGTCAGGGGGCCGGCTCCACTGAAGCTTTCTTT
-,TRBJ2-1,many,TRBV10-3,CAISEGGRLRDEQFF,TGTGCCATCAGTGAGGGAGGCAGACTCAGGGATGAGCAGTTCTTC
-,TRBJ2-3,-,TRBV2,CASRGYTQYF,TGTGCCAGCAGAGGATATACGCAGTATTTT
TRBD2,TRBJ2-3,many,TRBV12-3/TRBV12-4,CASSRGLAGAPDTQYF,TGTGCCAGCAGCAGGGGACTAGCGGGAGCCCCAGATACGCAGTATTTT